This T cell receptor (beta chain) was captured by sequencing in a study of T cell repertoires in cytomegalovirus infection. Study-wide background: Used in the study were CMV epitopes, some recently identified and HLA-C-restricted, others well-studied and HLA-B-restricted. Indicated by public TCR beta signatures were CMV infection and matching HLA type. Study findings and constraints: HLA-C-restricted CMV-specific TCR beta clonotypes were dominant in the ex vivo response.

TCRdb reprocessed the reads via MiXCR and lists one record per CDR3 protein. The sample has around 710,000 distinct CDR3 sequences; 25% to 35% are singletons. This clonotype appeared a few times. Its antigen is as yet unknown. Germline lookup yields CDR1 MNHEY and CDR2 SMNVEV (reference sequence). This CDR3 is 15 amino acids long. Trimming took 3 bases from V and 4 from J; bases not matched to a gene: 5. This clonotype was obtained from a human donor in good health (CMV status not recorded). Some clones in this sample may be carry-over from other donors' samples. This chain links TRBV27 with TRBJ1-2; the match to TRBD1 covers 10 bases. The starting material was cultured CD8+ T cells from PBMCs, obtained from culture after CMV antigen stimulation. The CDR3 region is CASSFGTGDFYGYTF. The CDR3, as DNA: TGTGCCAGCAGTTTCGGGACAGGGGATTTCTATGGCTACACCTTC.